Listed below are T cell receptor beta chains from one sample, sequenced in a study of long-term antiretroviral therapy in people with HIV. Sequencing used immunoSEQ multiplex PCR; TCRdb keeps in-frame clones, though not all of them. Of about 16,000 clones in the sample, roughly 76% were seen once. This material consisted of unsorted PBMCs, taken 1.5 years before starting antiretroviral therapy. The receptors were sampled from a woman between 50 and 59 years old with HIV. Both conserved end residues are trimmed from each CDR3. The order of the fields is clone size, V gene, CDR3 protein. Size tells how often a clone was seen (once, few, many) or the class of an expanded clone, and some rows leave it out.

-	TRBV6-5	ASSRDRARSPLH
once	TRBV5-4	ASSPSGGGLSSYEQY
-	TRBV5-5	ASSWGTGEIDSF
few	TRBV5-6	ASSFGIRSYEQY
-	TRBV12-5	ASGFGGVVGEQY
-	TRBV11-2	ASSLVSLNTEAF
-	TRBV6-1	ASSEHGQRGSDGYT
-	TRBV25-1	ASSGGPGQGYSPLH
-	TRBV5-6	ASSPKQGRQH
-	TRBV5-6	ASSLVRQVNQPQH
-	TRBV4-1	ASSQEGTGFRGNSPLH
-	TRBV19	ASSPEGQGGNYGYT
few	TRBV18	ASSLDRHLNQPQH
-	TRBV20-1	SANRGETQY
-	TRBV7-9	ASSLGQGATIGDTRY
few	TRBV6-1	ASWLEGSGSPLH
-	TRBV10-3	AISEARGAGELF
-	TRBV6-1	ASSVGGGSYNEQF
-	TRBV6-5	ASSRTVNAEAF
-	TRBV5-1	ASSFDQPQH
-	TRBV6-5	ASTSGNTIY
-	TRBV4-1	ASMPLYSNQPQH
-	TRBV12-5	ASGLVASGNTIY
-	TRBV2	ASSFRGGRDTQY
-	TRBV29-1	SVPGQGANQPQH
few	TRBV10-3	AISESTVTGLV
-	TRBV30	AWTQVFGYGYT
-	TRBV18	ASSPPQGAGYGYT
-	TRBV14	ASSPLL
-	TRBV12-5	ASVRIGQTYEQY
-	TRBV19	ASSIMGAQETQY
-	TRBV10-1	ARPDPPNQPQH
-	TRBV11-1	ASSFGQGQVGYT
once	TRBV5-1	ASSLAKGTLAKNIQY
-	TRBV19	ASTMDSLGAKNIQY
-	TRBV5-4	ASSLDKGRIQPQH
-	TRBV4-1	ASSPTTGSWDQPQH
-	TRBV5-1	ASSIDRDGYT
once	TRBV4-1	ASSQDPGGTHQETQY
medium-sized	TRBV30	AWSVLSGTGLTEAF
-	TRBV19	ASSISQGSTEAF
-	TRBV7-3	ASSLRNYEQY
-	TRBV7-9	ASSLSVWTEAF
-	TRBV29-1	SVYRVRGSEAF
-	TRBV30	AWSGRRIWETQY